What follows are 21 T cell receptor beta chains derived from one specimen sequenced in a study of response to subunit inactivated influenza vaccine. A single record per CDR3 protein comes from TCRdb applying MiXCR to the RT-PCR reads. The sample shows 650,000 to 850,000 distinct CDR3 sequences, approximately 13% of them seen only once. The starting material was PBMCs from blood, obtained around two weeks before vaccination. The source is a man between 50 and 59 years old who received an inactivated influenza vaccine.

In its sample, this clonotype was seen a few times. This chain connects TRBV6-5 to TRBJ2-7, with TRBD2 matching over 10 bases. Trimming at V came to 2 bases and at J to 4 bases, leaving 2 bases not matched to a gene. CDR1 is MNHEY, CDR2 SVGAGI, per germline. CDR3 length: 14 amino acids. The DNA for the CDR3 is TGTGCCAGCAGTTACCGGACTAGCGGATACGAGCAGTACTTC. It is translated as CASSYRTSGYEQYF.

This clonotype has only a few counts. V gene TRBV7-2 combines with J gene TRBJ2-5; D not resolved. Germline V lookup: CDR1 SGHTA, CDR2 FQGNSA. This CDR3 spans 15 amino acids. The V end lost 2 bases, the J end lost 2 bases, and 12 bases lay between the germline ends. CDR3: CASSLLVSTQETQYF. CDR3 sequence (DNA): TGTGCCAGCAGCTTATTAGTTAGCACACAAGAGACCCAGTACTTC.

This clonotype was found a few times. The chain combines TRBV6-1 with TRBJ2-2; D is undetermined. This CDR3 spans 14 amino acids. V lost 7 bases and J 4 bases, leaving 13 bases between the germline ends. Germline CDR1 reads MNHNS; CDR2 reads SASEGT. The DNA of the CDR3 is TGTGCCAGCACCAATTCGTTTTCCACCGGGGAGCTGTTTTTT. Residues: CASTNSFSTGELFF.

The rearrangement joins TRBV2 to TRBJ1-5; D gene ambiguous. The CDR3 consists of 15 residues. V was trimmed by 2 bases and J by 3 bases, leaving 11 bases between them. Germline V CDR1 and CDR2: SNHLY, FYNNEI. Written as DNA, the CDR3 is TGTGCCAGCAGTGAAAACCCTCTGGACAATCAGCCCCAGCATTTT. Translated, it gives CASSENPLDNQPQHF. The complete variable domain, with remaining parts taken from reference TRBV2 and TRBJ1-5, reads EPEVTQTPSHQVTQMGQEVILRCVPISNHLYFYWYRQILGQKVEFLVSFYNNEISEKSEIFDDQFSVERPDGSNFTLKIRSTKLEDSAMYFCASSENPLDNQPQHFGDGTRLSIL.

The chain employs TRBV5-1 and TRBJ2-5; 9 bases map to TRBD1. CDR3 length: 15 amino acids. Germline assignment: CDR1 SGHRS and CDR2 YFSETQ. V lost 2 bases and J lost 4; bases outside the gene matches: 6. The CDR3 loop is CASSFNTGGLETQYF. In DNA form, the CDR3 reads TGCGCCAGCAGCTTTAACACAGGGGGCTTAGAGACCCAGTACTTC.

This clonotype was counted a few times. This chain links TRBV7-2 with TRBJ2-1; 8 nucleotides agree with TRBD1. This CDR3 contains 14 residues. The V and J ends lost 2 bases and 10 bases, in that order; junction bases with no gene match: 7. CDR1 and CDR2 (germline): SGHTA, FQGNSA. The CDR3 DNA follows: TGTGCCAGCAGCTTATTCCTGACAGGGGAGGAGCAGTTCTTC. This encodes CASSLFLTGEEQFF.

This clonotype has a handful of counts. The rearrangement links TRBV4-3 to TRBJ2-2; 12 bases align to TRBD2. The V and J ends lost 1 base and 6 bases, in that order; junction bases with no gene match: 3. The CDR3 is 16 amino acids. The germline CDR1 and CDR2 sequences are LGHNA and YSLEER. The CDR3 nucleotides are TGCGCCAGCAGCCAAGTGACTAGCGGGAGAGCCGGGGAGCTGTTTTTT. It specifies CASSQVTSGRAGELFF.

This clonotype was seen more than once but under ten times. V is TRBV15 and J is TRBJ2-5; no reliable D call. The CDR3 consists of 13 residues. Between the trimmed V and J ends, which lost 0 bases and 5 bases, there was a span of 7 bases. Germline CDR1 and CDR2: LNHNV and YYDKDF (reference sequence). The CDR3 bases are TGTGCCACCAGCAGAGATTTTGGGGAGACCCAGTACTTC. Translated: CATSRDFGETQYF.

This clonotype was seen more than once but under ten times. This chain joins TRBV28 and TRBJ2-7; TRBD2 agrees at 8 bases. CDR1 and CDR2 from the germline V gene are MDHEN and SYDVKM. CDR3 size: 13 residues. Trimming at V came to 10 bases and at J to 5 bases, leaving 10 bases not matched to a gene. CDR3 nucleotides: TGTGCCACCGGGCGGGGGGAGATCGACGAGCAGTACTTC. Residues: CATGRGEIDEQYF.

This clonotype was counted once. The genes are TRBV30 and TRBJ1-5, with TRBD1 identical over 7 bases. The germline CDR1 and CDR2 sequences are GTSNPN and SVGIG (reference sequence). This CDR3 comprises 15 residues. V was clipped by 0 bases and J by 4 bases; unmatched bases: 6. CDR3 nucleotides: TGTGCCTGGAGTGTACAGGGGACAGCAAATCAGCCCCAGCATTTT. It specifies CAWSVQGTANQPQHF.

This clonotype was picked up a small number of times. V is TRBV6-1 and J is TRBJ1-5; D unclear. This CDR3 contains 14 residues. CDR1 MNHNS and CDR2 SASEGT come from the germline V gene. With 7 bases removed from V and 3 bases from J, the gap between germline ends came to 13 bases. The CDR3 DNA follows: TGTGCCAGCAAGTCGGGTTATGACAATCAGCCCCAGCATTTT. This translates into CASKSGYDNQPQHF.

This clonotype was seen repeatedly, ten times or more. The genes are TRBV12-3 or TRBV12-4 and TRBJ2-7; the D gene is possibly TRBD2 (6 bases). The V gene lost 2 bases and the J gene lost 1 base, with 9 bases spanning the gap. The CDR3 runs 14 residues. The CDR3 DNA follows: TGTGCCAGCAGTTTAAGGACTACATCCTACGAGCAGTACTTC. Protein sequence: CASSLRTTSYEQYF.

CDR3 loop: CASSFWNEQFF. DNA for the CDR3: TGTGCCAGCAGCTTTTGGAATGAGCAGTTCTTC. The chain employs TRBV7-2 and TRBJ2-1; D is undetermined. Germline lookup yields CDR1 SGHTA and CDR2 FQGNSA. The CDR3 covers 11 residues. Trimming took off 3 bases at V and 7 bases at J, with 4 bases between the two ends.

In its sample, this clonotype was seen a few times. The chain employs TRBV10-3 and TRBJ2-2; 15 positions match TRBD2. The CDR3 length is 17 residues. In germline, CDR1 is ENHRY, CDR2 SYGVKD. J gave up 7 bases and V 4 bases, and 7 bases lay outside the gene matches. The CDR3 is CAISVGLAGGPGGELFF. The CDR3 DNA is TGTGCCATCAGTGTCGGACTAGCGGGAGGGCCTGGCGGGGAGCTGTTTTTT.

The V and J genes are TRBV10-3 and TRBJ1-3; D is unresolved. Germline V gene data show CDR1 as ENHRY and CDR2 as SYGVKD. The CDR3 is made up of 12 amino acids. CDR3 coding DNA: TGTGGATTATCGGGCACTGAAAACACCATATATTTT. Protein product: CGLSGTENTIYF.

This clonotype has a handful of counts. V is TRBV7-9 and J is TRBJ1-1; D is undetermined. The CDR3 runs 13 residues. In germline, CDR1 is SEHNR, CDR2 FQNEAQ (reference sequence). The V end was cut by 6 bases, the J end by 5 bases, with 13 bases between. CDR3 DNA: TGTGCCAGCAGGAAATGGGGTAAAACTGAAGCTTTCTTT. Protein sequence: CASRKWGKTEAFF.

This clonotype was recorded a few times. This rearrangement joins TRBV5-1 to TRBJ2-2; D remains ambiguous. The germline V gene has CDR1 SGHRS and CDR2 YFSETQ. The CDR3 has 13 residues. Between the trimmed V and J ends, which lost 0 bases and 7 bases, there was a span of 7 bases. CDR3 nucleotides: TGCGCCAGCAGCTTGGAGCCTTTCGGGGAGCTGTTTTTT. This gives the protein CASSLEPFGELFF.

This clonotype appeared a few times. The gene calls are TRBV6-2 or TRBV6-3 and TRBJ2-1; no definite D call. The germline CDR1 and CDR2 sequences are MNHEY and SVGEGT. This CDR3 has 16 residues. Trimming took off 4 bases at V and 10 bases at J, with 23 bases between the two ends. The chain's CDR3 is CASSSDLGTRYYEQFF. CDR3 sequence (DNA): TGTGCCAGCAGTTCCGACTTGGGAACCCGCTATTACGAGCAGTTCTTC.

The V call is TRBV3-1, the J call TRBJ2-1, with unresolved D. Between the trimmed V and J ends, which lost 11 bases and 4 bases, there was a span of 33 bases. This CDR3 region has 19 residues. Germline CDR1 reads LGHDT; CDR2 reads YNNKEL (reference sequence). The CDR3 loop reads CALSPPYNGAPFRYNEQFF. The CDR3 DNA reads as TGTGCCCTCAGCCCGCCGTATAACGGAGCCCCCTTTCGTTACAATGAGCAGTTCTTC.

The CDR3 DNA reads as TGCGCCAGCAGCCCGACAAACAGGGGAGCAGATACGCAGTATTTT. Its translation: CASSPTNRGADTQYF. This chain links TRBV4-1 with TRBJ2-3; TRBD1 agrees at 7 bases. CDR3 length equals 15 residues. J gave up 4 bases and V 4 bases, and 8 bases lay outside the gene matches. Germline V gives CDR1 MGHRA, CDR2 YSYEKL.

In its sample, this clonotype was seen many times. The J gene is TRBJ2-3, the V gene TRBV5-1, with 8 bases lining up with TRBD2. Trimming cost V 5 bases and J 3 bases; bases outside gene matches: 11. CDR3 length: 16 residues. The V gene's germline CDR1 is SGHRS and CDR2 YFSETQ. The DNA of the CDR3 is TGCGCCAGCAGATCAATAGCGGGGCATCTTACAGATACGCAGTATTTT. Protein sequence: CASRSIAGHLTDTQYF.